Listed here is a single T cell receptor beta chain. Through a sample-barcoded 5' primer and a J-beta primer mix, a second PCR was run for roughly 7 to 11 cycles. One entry per CDR3 protein results from TCRdb running MiXCR on the 5' RACE reads. The table has 450,000 to 700,000 distinct CDR3 sequences, roughly 28% seen once; the top ten hold approximately 17%. The CDR3 is 13 amino acids. V gave up 2 bases and J gave up 2 bases, with 6 bases separating them. CDR1 is MNHNY and CDR2 is SVGAGI in the germline V gene (reference sequence). This record comes from a study of blood T cells in healthy people across ages.

The source is a woman aged 70-85 years in good health. The sample consisted of blood. The gene calls are TRBV6-6 and TRBJ2-5, with no clear D. The CDR3 DNA follows: TGTGCCAGCAGTTACCAGGAGCAAGAGACCCAGTACTTC. It translates to CASSYQEQETQYF.